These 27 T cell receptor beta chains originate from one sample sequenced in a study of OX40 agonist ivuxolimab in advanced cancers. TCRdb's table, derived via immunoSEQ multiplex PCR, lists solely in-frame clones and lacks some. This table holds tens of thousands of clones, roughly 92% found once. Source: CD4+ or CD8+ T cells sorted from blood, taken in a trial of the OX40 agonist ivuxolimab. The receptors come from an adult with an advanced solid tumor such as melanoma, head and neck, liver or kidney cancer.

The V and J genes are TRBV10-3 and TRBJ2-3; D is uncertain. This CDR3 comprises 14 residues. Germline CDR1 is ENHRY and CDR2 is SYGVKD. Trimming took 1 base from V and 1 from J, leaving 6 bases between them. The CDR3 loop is CAISELSGTDTQYF. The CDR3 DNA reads TGTGCCATCAGTGAGTTGTCTGGCACAGATACGCAGTATTTT.

The CDR3 nucleotides read TGCGCCAGCAGCTCCGACAGGGGCTACAATGAGCAGTTCTTC. Encoded protein: CASSSDRGYNEQFF. The J gene is TRBJ2-1, the V gene TRBV5-1; 8 bases match TRBD1. Germline loops: CDR1 SGHRS, CDR2 YFSETQ. Losses at the gene ends were 3 bases for V and 3 bases for J; bases not matched to a gene: 2. The CDR3 has 14 residues.

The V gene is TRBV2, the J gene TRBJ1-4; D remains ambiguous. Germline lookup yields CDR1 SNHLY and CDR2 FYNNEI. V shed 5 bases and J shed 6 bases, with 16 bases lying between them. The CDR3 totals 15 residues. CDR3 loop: CASSLRASRDEKLFF. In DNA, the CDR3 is TGTGCCAGCAGTCTAAGGGCCTCCCGCGATGAAAAACTGTTTTTT.

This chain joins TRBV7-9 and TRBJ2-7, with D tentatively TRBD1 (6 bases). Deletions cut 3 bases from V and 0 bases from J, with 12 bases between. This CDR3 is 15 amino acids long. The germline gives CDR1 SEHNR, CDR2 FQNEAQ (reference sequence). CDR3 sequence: CASSLDSLSSYEQYF. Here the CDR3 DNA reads TGTGCCAGCAGCTTGGACAGTCTTAGCTCCTACGAGCAGTACTTC.

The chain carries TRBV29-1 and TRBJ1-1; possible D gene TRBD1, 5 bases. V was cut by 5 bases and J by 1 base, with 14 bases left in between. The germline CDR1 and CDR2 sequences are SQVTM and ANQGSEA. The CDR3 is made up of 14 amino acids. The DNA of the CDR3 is TGCAGCGTTAGGACGGGGGGGTCGAACACTGAAGCTTTCTTT. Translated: CSVRTGGSNTEAFF.

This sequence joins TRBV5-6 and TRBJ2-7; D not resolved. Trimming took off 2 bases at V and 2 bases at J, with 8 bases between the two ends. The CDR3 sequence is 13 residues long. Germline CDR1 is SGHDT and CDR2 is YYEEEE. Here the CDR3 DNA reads TGTGCCAGCAGCTTTGGGCCTACCTACGAGCAGTACTTC. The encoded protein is CASSFGPTYEQYF. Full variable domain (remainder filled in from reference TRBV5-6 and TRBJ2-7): DAGVTQSPTHLIKTRGQQVTLRCSPKSGHDTVSWYQQALGQGPQFIFQYYEEEERQRGNFPDRFSGHQFPNYSSELNVNALLLGDSALYLCASSFGPTYEQYFGPGTRLTVT.

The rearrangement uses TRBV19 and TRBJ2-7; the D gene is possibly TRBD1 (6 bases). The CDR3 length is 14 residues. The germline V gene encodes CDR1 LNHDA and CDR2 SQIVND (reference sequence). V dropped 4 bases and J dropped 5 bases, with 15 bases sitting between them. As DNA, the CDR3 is TGTGCCAGTAGTAATGGGGGCCTGAATGACGAGCAGTACTTC. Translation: CASSNGGLNDEQYF.

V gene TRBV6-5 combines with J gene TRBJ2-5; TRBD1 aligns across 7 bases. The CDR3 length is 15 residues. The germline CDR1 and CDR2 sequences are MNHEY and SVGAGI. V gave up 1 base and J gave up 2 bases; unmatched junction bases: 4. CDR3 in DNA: TGTGCCAGCAGTTACTTAGGACAGGATCAAGAGACCCAGTACTTC. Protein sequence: CASSYLGQDQETQYF.

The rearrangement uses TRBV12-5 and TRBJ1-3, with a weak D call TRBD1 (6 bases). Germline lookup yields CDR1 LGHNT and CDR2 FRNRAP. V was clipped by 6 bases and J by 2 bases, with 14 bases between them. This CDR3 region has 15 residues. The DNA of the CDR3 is TGTGCTAGTGGCCGTGGCGGGGGGCCTGGAAACACCATATATTTT. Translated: CASGRGGGPGNTIYF.

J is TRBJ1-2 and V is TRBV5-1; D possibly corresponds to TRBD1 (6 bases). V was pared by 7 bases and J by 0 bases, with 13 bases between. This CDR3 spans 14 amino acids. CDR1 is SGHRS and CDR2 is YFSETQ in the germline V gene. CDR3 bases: TGCGCCAGCCGACAAGGGGGGTCTAACTATGGCTACACCTTC. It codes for CASRQGGSNYGYTF.

The CDR3: CASRGTGWGGPQHF. CDR3 coding DNA: TGTGCCAGCCGTGGTACAGGCTGGGGTGGGCCCCAGCATTTT. This chain links TRBV6-1 with TRBJ1-5, with a tentative D call TRBD1 (5 bases). CDR3 length equals 14 residues. V was shortened by 8 bases and J by 9 bases, with 20 bases between the two germline ends. Germline CDR1 reads MNHNS; CDR2 reads SASEGT.

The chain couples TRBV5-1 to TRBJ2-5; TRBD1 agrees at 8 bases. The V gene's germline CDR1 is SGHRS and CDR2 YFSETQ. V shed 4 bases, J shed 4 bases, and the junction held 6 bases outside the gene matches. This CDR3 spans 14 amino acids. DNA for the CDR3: TGCGCCAGCAGCGGCACAGGGGGAGGAGAGACCCAGTACTTC. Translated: CASSGTGGGETQYF. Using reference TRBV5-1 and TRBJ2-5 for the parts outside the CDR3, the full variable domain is KAGVTQTPRYLIKTRGQQVTLSCSPISGHRSVSWYQQTPGQGLQFLFEYFSETQRNKGNFPGRFSGRQFSNSRSEMNVSTLELGDSALYLCASSGTGGGETQYFGPGTRLLVL.

CDR3 coding DNA: TGTGCCAGCAGTGGGTTAGCGGTTCAAGAGACCCAGTACTTC. Its translation: CASSGLAVQETQYF. V usage is TRBV2 and J usage is TRBJ2-5, with D possibly TRBD2 on 6 matching bases. With 4 bases removed from V and 2 bases from J, the gap between germline ends came to 11 bases. The CDR3 runs 14 residues. Germline lookup yields CDR1 SNHLY and CDR2 FYNNEI.

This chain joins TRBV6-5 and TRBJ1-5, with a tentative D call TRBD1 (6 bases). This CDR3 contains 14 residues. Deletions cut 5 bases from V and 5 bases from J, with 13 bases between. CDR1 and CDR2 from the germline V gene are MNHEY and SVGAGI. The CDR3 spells CASSPMTGYQPQHF. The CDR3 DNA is TGTGCCAGCAGTCCCATGACAGGCTATCAGCCCCAGCATTTT.

CDR3 sequence: CASSRQGLNTEAFF. Here the CDR3 DNA reads TGTGCCAGCAGCAGACAGGGTCTGAACACTGAAGCTTTCTTT. This sequence joins TRBV6-1 and TRBJ1-1; 7 bases map to TRBD1. With 6 bases clipped from V and 0 bases from J, the junction kept 4 bases outside the gene matches. The CDR3 has 14 amino acids. Germline loops: CDR1 MNHNS, CDR2 SASEGT.

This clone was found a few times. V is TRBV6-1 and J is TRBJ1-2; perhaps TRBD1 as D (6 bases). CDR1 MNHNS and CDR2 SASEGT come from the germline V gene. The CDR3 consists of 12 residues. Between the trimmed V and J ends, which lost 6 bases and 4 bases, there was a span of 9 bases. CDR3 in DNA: TGTGCCAGCAGCGCACAGGGCTATGGCTACACCTTC. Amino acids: CASSAQGYGYTF.

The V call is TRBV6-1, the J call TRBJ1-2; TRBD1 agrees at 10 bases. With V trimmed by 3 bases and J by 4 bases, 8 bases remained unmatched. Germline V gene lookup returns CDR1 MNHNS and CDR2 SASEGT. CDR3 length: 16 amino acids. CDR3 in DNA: TGTGCCAGCAGTGAGGGAGGGACAGGGGCGCTCTATGGCTACACCTTC. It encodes CASSEGGTGALYGYTF.

CDR3 in amino acids: CASSLVSNNEQFF. Here the CDR3 DNA reads TGTGCCAGCAGCTTGGTCAGCAACAATGAGCAGTTCTTC. The V call is TRBV5-4, the J call TRBJ2-1, with D uncertain. Germline V gene sequence: CDR1 SGHNT, CDR2 YYREEE (reference sequence). V dropped 0 bases and J dropped 5 bases, with 6 bases sitting between them. CDR3 length equals 13 residues.

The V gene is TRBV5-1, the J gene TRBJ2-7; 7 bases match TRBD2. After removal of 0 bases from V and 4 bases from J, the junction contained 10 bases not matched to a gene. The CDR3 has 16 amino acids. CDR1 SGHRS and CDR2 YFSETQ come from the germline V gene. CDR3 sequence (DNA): TGCGCCAGCAGCTTGGCGCCCGAGGGGAGGGTTTACGAGCAGTACTTC. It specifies CASSLAPEGRVYEQYF.

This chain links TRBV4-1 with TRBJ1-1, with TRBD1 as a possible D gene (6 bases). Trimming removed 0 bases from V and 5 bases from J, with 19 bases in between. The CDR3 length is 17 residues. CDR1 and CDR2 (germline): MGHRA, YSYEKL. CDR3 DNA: TGCGCCAGCAGCCAAGAGAAACTGCAGGGGCCGGGGACTGAAGCTTTCTTT. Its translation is CASSQEKLQGPGTEAFF.

CDR3 protein: CASSPGTSGRANEQFF. The CDR3, as DNA: TGTGCCAGCAGCCCCGGGACTAGCGGGAGGGCCAATGAGCAGTTCTTC. This chain links TRBV7-9 with TRBJ2-1; 16 bases agree with TRBD2. Germline CDR1 and CDR2: SEHNR and FQNEAQ (reference sequence). The CDR3 is 16 residues long. Trimming cost V 5 bases and J 6 bases; bases outside gene matches: 4. The full variable domain, completed using reference TRBV7-9 and TRBJ2-1, is DTGVSQNPRHKITKRGQNVTFRCDPISEHNRLYWYRQTLGQGPEFLTYFQNEAQLEKSRLLSDRFSAERPKGSFSTLEIQRTEQGDSAMYLCASSPGTSGRANEQFFGPGTRLTVL.

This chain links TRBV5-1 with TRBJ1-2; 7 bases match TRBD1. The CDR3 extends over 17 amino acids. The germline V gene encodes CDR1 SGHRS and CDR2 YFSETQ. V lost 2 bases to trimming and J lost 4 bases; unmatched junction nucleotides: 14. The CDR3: CASSLIGQGGARYGYTF. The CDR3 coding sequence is TGCGCCAGCAGCTTAATAGGGCAGGGGGGTGCTCGCTATGGCTACACCTTC.

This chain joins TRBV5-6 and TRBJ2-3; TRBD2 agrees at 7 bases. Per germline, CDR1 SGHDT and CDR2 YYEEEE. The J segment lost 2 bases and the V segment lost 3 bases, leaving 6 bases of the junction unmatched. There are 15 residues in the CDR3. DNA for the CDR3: TGTGCCAGCAGCTACCTAGCGGACCTCACAGATACGCAGTATTTT. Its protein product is CASSYLADLTDTQYF.

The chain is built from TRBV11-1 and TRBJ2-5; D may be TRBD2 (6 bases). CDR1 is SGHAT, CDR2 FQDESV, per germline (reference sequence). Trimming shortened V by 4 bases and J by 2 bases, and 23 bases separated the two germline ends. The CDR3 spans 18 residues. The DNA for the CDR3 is TGTGCCAGCAGCTCCCGCTATGGTAGCGGAATCTTACAAGAGACCCAGTACTTC. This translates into CASSSRYGSGILQETQYF. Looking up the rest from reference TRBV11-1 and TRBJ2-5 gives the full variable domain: EAEVAQSPRYKITEKSQAVAFWCDPISGHATLYWYRQILGQGPELLVQFQDESVVDDSQLPKDRFSAERLKGVDSTLKIQPAELGDSAMYLCASSSRYGSGILQETQYFGPGTRLLVL.

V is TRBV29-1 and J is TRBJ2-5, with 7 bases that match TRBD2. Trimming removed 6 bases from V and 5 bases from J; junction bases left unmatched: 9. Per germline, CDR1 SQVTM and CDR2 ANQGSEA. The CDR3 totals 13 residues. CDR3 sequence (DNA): TGCAGCGTCGGGGTTGGGACTACCGAGACCCAGTACTTC. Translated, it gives CSVGVGTTETQYF.

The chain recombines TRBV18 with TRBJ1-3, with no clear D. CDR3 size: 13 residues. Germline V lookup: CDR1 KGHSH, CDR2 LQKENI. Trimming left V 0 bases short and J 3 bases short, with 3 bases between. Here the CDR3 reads CASSPPGGNTIYF. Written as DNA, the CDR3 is TGTGCCAGCTCACCACCTGGTGGAAACACCATATATTTT.

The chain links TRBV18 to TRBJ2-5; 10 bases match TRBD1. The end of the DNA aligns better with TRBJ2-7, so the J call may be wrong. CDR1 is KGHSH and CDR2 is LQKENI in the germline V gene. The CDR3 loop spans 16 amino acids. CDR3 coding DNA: TGTGCCAGCTCACCTAAGACAGGGGGCGACTCCTACGAGCAGTACTTC. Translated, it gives CASSPKTGGDSYEQYF.